The rows below give T cell receptor beta chains drawn from one sample of a study of early stage breast cancer tumors. Measured with immunoSEQ multiplex PCR; TCRdb has only the in-frame clones, and not every one. The sample comprises tens of thousands of clones, 80% of which are singletons, and 12% rests with the top ten. Input material: blood. The source of these receptors is a person aged 55 to 75 with breast cancer. Both conserved end residues are part of each CDR3. The D gene is left open where the match is weak. The listing skips clone size in some rows; elsewhere it reads once, few, many or a size class.

D	V	size	J	CDR3	DNA
NA	TRBV6-1	NA	TRBJ1-5	CASTGGGGNNQPQHF	TGTGCCAGCACCGGAGGCGGGGGAAACAATCAGCCCCAGCATTTT
TRBD2	TRBV4-3	NA	TRBJ2-1	CASSLALAGGIYNEQFF	TGCGCCAGCAGCCTGGCACTAGCGGGAGGGATCTACAATGAGCAGTTCTTC
TRBD1	TRBV10-3	NA	TRBJ1-5	CAISAAGTGGGNQPQHF	TGTGCCATCAGTGCGGCCGGGACAGGGGGCGGCAATCAGCCCCAGCATTTT
NA	TRBV5-1	NA	TRBJ1-1	CASSSQPSPTGEAFF	TGCGCCAGCAGCTCCCAACCCTCTCCGACAGGTGAAGCTTTCTTT
NA	TRBV25-1	NA	TRBJ2-5	CASSDIETQYF	TGTGCCAGCAGTGATATAGAGACCCAGTACTTC
NA	TRBV27	NA	TRBJ1-5	CASSYRGGLGYQPQHF	TGTGCCAGCAGTTACCGCGGGGGGCTGGGCTATCAGCCCCAGCATTTT
TRBD1	TRBV19	once	TRBJ2-7	CASRPGTGFYEQYF	TGTGCCAGTAGGCCCGGGACAGGGTTTTACGAGCAGTACTTC
NA	TRBV7-2	NA	TRBJ1-1	CASGRGRGEAFF	TGTGCCAGCGGGCGGGGTAGAGGTGAAGCTTTCTTT
TRBD2	TRBV25-1	few	TRBJ2-7	CASSDPAGLGEQYF	TGTGCCAGCAGTGACCCAGCGGGGCTCGGCGAGCAGTACTTC
TRBD1	TRBV11-2	NA	TRBJ2-1	CASSGTGVAEQFF	TGTGCCAGCAGCGGAACAGGGGTTGCTGAGCAGTTCTTC
TRBD1	TRBV29-1	NA	TRBJ1-1	CSVGGGPNTEAFF	TGCAGCGTTGGAGGGGGCCCTAACACTGAAGCTTTCTTT
NA	TRBV10-3	once	TRBJ2-6	CAISRESGANVLTF	TGTGCCATCAGCCGGGAGTCTGGGGCCAACGTCCTGACTTTC
TRBD2	TRBV7-8	NA	TRBJ2-7	CASGGGLREQYF	TGTGCCAGCGGCGGGGGGCTTAGGGAGCAGTACTTC
NA	TRBV2	once	TRBJ1-2	CASSTTPNYGYTF	TGTGCCAGCAGCACAACACCAAACTATGGCTACACCTTC
NA	TRBV30	NA	TRBJ2-2	CAWREYTGELFF	TGTGCCTGGAGAGAGTACACCGGGGAGCTGTTTTTT
NA	TRBV4-3	NA	TRBJ2-3	CASSQDYTGSADTQYF	TGCGCCAGCAGCCAAGATTACACCGGGAGCGCAGATACGCAGTATTTT